Presented here are 10 T cell receptor beta chains from one specimen sequenced in a study of OX40 agonist ivuxolimab in advanced cancers. Produced via immunoSEQ multiplex PCR; TCRdb's table is partial and in-frame only. In the table there are 70,000 or so clones, around 89% of which are singletons. Here the sequenced sample was CD4+ or CD8+ T cells sorted from blood, taken in a trial of the OX40 agonist ivuxolimab. The origin of the receptors is an adult with an advanced solid tumor such as melanoma, head and neck, liver or kidney cancer.

This chain connects TRBV7-9 to TRBJ2-2; maybe TRBD1 (5 bases). Germline lookup yields CDR1 SEHNR and CDR2 FQNEAQ (reference sequence). V dropped 3 bases and J dropped 7 bases, with 9 bases sitting between them. The CDR3 runs 13 residues. The CDR3 sequence: CASSFKGDGELFF. The CDR3 DNA is TGTGCCAGCAGCTTCAAAGGGGACGGGGAGCTGTTTTTT. Filled out from reference TRBV7-9 and TRBJ2-2, the complete variable domain reads DTGVSQNPRHKITKRGQNVTFRCDPISEHNRLYWYRQTLGQGPEFLTYFQNEAQLEKSRLLSDRFSAERPKGSFSTLEIQRTEQGDSAMYLCASSFKGDGELFFGEGSRLTVL.

The J gene is TRBJ2-5, the V gene TRBV7-9, with 7 bases that match TRBD2. Germline V gene sequence: CDR1 SEHNR, CDR2 FQNEAQ (reference sequence). V lost 1 base to trimming and J lost 1 base; unmatched junction nucleotides: 3. This CDR3 spans 15 amino acids. Written as DNA, the CDR3 is TGTGCCAGCAGCTTAGTTGGGACTACCCAAGAGACCCAGTACTTC. As protein: CASSLVGTTQETQYF.

This chain links TRBV28 with TRBJ1-2; D is undetermined. Trimming shortened V by 2 bases and J by 0 bases, and 7 bases separated the two germline ends. The germline V gene encodes CDR1 MDHEN and CDR2 SYDVKM. The CDR3 is 14 amino acids. The CDR3 nucleotides are TGTGCCAGCAGTTTACAGCCTACTAACTATGGCTACACCTTC. Translation: CASSLQPTNYGYTF.

The genes are TRBV7-9 and TRBJ2-5, with no clear D. The CDR3 consists of 14 residues. V lost 5 bases and J 5 bases, leaving 15 bases between the germline ends. Germline CDR1 and CDR2: SEHNR and FQNEAQ (reference sequence). The CDR3: CASSPQSGWETQYF. The CDR3 nucleotides read TGTGCCAGCAGCCCCCAAAGTGGGTGGGAGACCCAGTACTTC.

The rearrangement links TRBV30 to TRBJ2-2; a weak D match, TRBD2 (6 bases). The CDR3 sequence is 15 residues long. Germline V CDR1 and CDR2: GTSNPN, SVGIG (reference sequence). Between the trimmed V and J ends, which lost 4 bases and 5 bases, there was a span of 17 bases. CDR3 sequence (DNA): TGTGCCTGGAACTCGGCGGGGACCCGGACCGGGGAGCTGTTTTTT. It yields the protein CAWNSAGTRTGELFF.

V usage is TRBV7-3 and J usage is TRBJ2-1; the match to TRBD2 covers 12 bases. The V segment lost 5 bases and the J segment 2 bases; nucleotides outside the gene matches: 4. There are 16 residues in the CDR3. Germline CDR1 and CDR2: SGHTA and FQGTGA. The CDR3 sequence is CASSLTSGSTYNEQFF. In DNA form, the CDR3 reads TGTGCCAGCAGCCTGACTAGCGGGAGCACCTACAATGAGCAGTTCTTC.

The chain joins TRBV4-1 to TRBJ2-5; D is ambiguous. V gave up 1 base and J gave up 5 bases, with 2 bases separating them. Germline CDR1 is MGHRA and CDR2 is YSYEKL. This CDR3 has 11 amino acids. For the CDR3, the DNA is TGCGCCAGCAGCCAAGCTGAGACCCAGTACTTC. It yields the protein CASSQAETQYF.

The V and J genes are TRBV6-1 and TRBJ1-6; D is perhaps TRBD1 (5 bases). Trimming cost V 3 bases and J 6 bases, with 6 bases left between them. The CDR3 contains 13 residues. CDR1 is MNHNS and CDR2 is SASEGT in the germline V gene. The CDR3 DNA follows: TGTGCCAGCAGTGACAGGGTTAATTCACCCCTCCACTTT. Protein product: CASSDRVNSPLHF.

V gene TRBV9 combines with J gene TRBJ2-2; possible D gene TRBD2, 6 bases. CDR3 length: 15 residues. The germline V and J ends were trimmed by 3 bases and 3 bases, with 12 bases remaining between them. From germline, CDR1 is SGDLS and CDR2 YYNGEE. CDR3 region: CASSAPGLHTGELFF. CDR3 DNA: TGTGCCAGCAGCGCTCCGGGACTTCACACCGGGGAGCTGTTTTTT.

Concerning this clone itself: Germline and junction disagree at one end, which may indicate a read error. The chain has TRBV29-1 and TRBJ2-7; D gene unclear. The CDR3 totals 12 residues. Germline V gene sequence: CDR1 SQVTM, CDR2 ANQGSEA. CDR3 region: CSVASSSYGQYF. The CDR3 DNA sequence: TGCAGCGTTGCCAGCTCCTCATACGGGCAGTACTTC.